The sequence of this T cell receptor (beta chain) was determined in a study of human CD8 memory T cell subsets. Study observations and caveats: T cells showing similarly high diversity were the stem-like memory and precursor exhausted cells, not the effector memory cells.

Turning to this clonotype: The antigen is not known.

Healthy donor buffy coats were the source of the PBMC. Each subset gave duplicate vials of approximately 150,000 sorted CD8+ T cells for RNA. The germline CDR1 and CDR2 sequences are LGHDT and YNNKEL (reference sequence). The CDR3 is 17 residues long. Making the TCR beta libraries relied on UMI-labeled 5' RACE. TCRdb reanalyzed the 5' RACE reads, giving one entry per CDR3 protein sequence and no DNA. The table counts over 10,000 distinct CDR3 sequences; 13% to 15% lies in the top ten. This chain links TRBV3-1 with TRBJ2-1; TCRdb proposes TRBD1, but this gene call is untestable without DNA. The clonotype comes from a human donor in good health. Sequenced: CD8+ T cells from PBMCs. CDR3 protein: CASSQHSGTQVHNEQFF.